This is a list of T cell receptor beta chains from one sample in a study of T cells after yellow fever vaccination. Via MiXCR, TCRdb re-called the 5' RACE reads, giving one row per CDR3 protein. The sample lists about 230,000 distinct CDR3 sequences, 6.5% to 7.5% seen once, with about 0.95% in the top ten. The specimen comprised CD4+ T cells sorted from PBMCs, sampled on the day of the yellow fever booster vaccination. Receptors originate from a man between 25 and 39 years old who received the YFV17D yellow fever vaccine. Each CDR3 is given with its conserved first and last residue.

cdr3_length: 16
v_call: TRBV11-2
j_call: TRBJ2-5
cdr3_aa: CASSLGGAGYQETQYF

cdr3_length: 14
v_call: TRBV20-1
j_call: TRBJ2-7
cdr3_aa: CSARVPDRGYEQYF

cdr3_length: 14
v_call: TRBV15
j_call: TRBJ2-1
cdr3_aa: CATSSFGGPNEQFF

cdr3_length: 13
v_call: TRBV29-1
j_call: TRBJ2-1
cdr3_aa: CSVSGTRSTEQFF

cdr3_length: 14
v_call: TRBV7-9
j_call: TRBJ2-7
cdr3_aa: CASSSETGRYEQYF

cdr3_length: 10
v_call: TRBV5-1
j_call: TRBJ2-1
cdr3_aa: CASSFSEQFF

cdr3_length: 14
v_call: TRBV27
j_call: TRBJ1-5
cdr3_aa: CASSRTDANQPQHF

cdr3_length: 17
v_call: TRBV29-1
j_call: TRBJ2-2
cdr3_aa: CSVVGLYIAGKAGELFF

cdr3_length: 16
v_call: TRBV7-2
j_call: TRBJ2-5
cdr3_aa: CASSTWTSGKGETQYF

cdr3_length: 19
v_call: TRBV4-3
j_call: TRBJ2-6
cdr3_aa: CASSQTPPGGVDGANVLTF

cdr3_length: 12
v_call: TRBV29-1
j_call: TRBJ2-7
cdr3_aa: CSARQGTYEQYF

cdr3_length: 13
v_call: TRBV18
j_call: TRBJ2-3
cdr3_aa: CASLGTGTDTQYF

cdr3_length: 16
v_call: TRBV27
j_call: TRBJ2-3
cdr3_aa: CASRPLAGAPTDTQYF

cdr3_length: 14
v_call: TRBV11-2
j_call: TRBJ2-1
cdr3_aa: CASSPGQLYNEQFF

cdr3_length: 13
v_call: TRBV6-6
j_call: TRBJ2-2
cdr3_aa: CASSYKNTGELFF

cdr3_length: 14
v_call: TRBV27
j_call: TRBJ1-6
cdr3_aa: CASSDRAGNSPLHF

cdr3_length: 15
v_call: TRBV5-1
j_call: TRBJ1-1
cdr3_aa: CASSLVGSMNTEAFF

cdr3_length: 13
v_call: TRBV27
j_call: TRBJ2-1
cdr3_aa: CASSLRVKLEQFF

cdr3_length: 12
v_call: TRBV7-9
j_call: TRBJ2-7
cdr3_aa: CASSSQGSEQYF

cdr3_length: 14
v_call: TRBV5-1
j_call: TRBJ1-6
cdr3_aa: CASSLADSNSPLHF

cdr3_length: 12
v_call: TRBV20-1
j_call: TRBJ1-1
cdr3_aa: CSARSGNTEAFF

cdr3_length: 14
v_call: TRBV28
j_call: TRBJ1-5
cdr3_aa: CASKGRTSGQPQHF

cdr3_length: 15
v_call: TRBV7-2
j_call: TRBJ2-7
cdr3_aa: CASSAVFGGAYEQYF

cdr3_length: 13
v_call: TRBV11-3
j_call: TRBJ2-3
cdr3_aa: CASSLGGLQTQYF

cdr3_length: 13
v_call: TRBV5-6
j_call: TRBJ2-6
cdr3_aa: CASRASGANVLTF

cdr3_length: 16
v_call: TRBV11-3
j_call: TRBJ2-1
cdr3_aa: CASSTGRLAAHNEQFF

cdr3_length: 14
v_call: TRBV7-9
j_call: TRBJ2-3
cdr3_aa: CASRKRVLTDTQYF

cdr3_length: 19
v_call: TRBV6-2/TRBV6-3
j_call: TRBJ2-7
cdr3_aa: CASSRPGTSRRLTPREQYF

cdr3_length: 15
v_call: TRBV5-1
j_call: TRBJ2-1
cdr3_aa: CASSHKQGRGYEQFF

cdr3_length: 16
v_call: TRBV12-3/TRBV12-4
j_call: TRBJ2-5
cdr3_aa: CASSSRGSGSEETQYF

cdr3_length: 13
v_call: TRBV6-2/TRBV6-3
j_call: TRBJ2-7
cdr3_aa: CASRPFYRGEQYF

cdr3_length: 17
v_call: TRBV19
j_call: TRBJ2-6
cdr3_aa: CASNPRQGVAGANVLTF

cdr3_length: 16
v_call: TRBV7-9
j_call: TRBJ1-1
cdr3_aa: CASSTGQSWGNTEAFF

cdr3_length: 13
v_call: TRBV7-8
j_call: TRBJ1-2
cdr3_aa: CASSQRRETGYTF

cdr3_length: 14
v_call: TRBV6-5
j_call: TRBJ2-3
cdr3_aa: CASSYSGGRDTQYF

cdr3_length: 15
v_call: TRBV20-1
j_call: TRBJ1-4
cdr3_aa: CSAGGLGATNEKLFF

cdr3_length: 14
v_call: TRBV10-3
j_call: TRBJ2-1
cdr3_aa: CAISDGTNNNEQFF

cdr3_length: 13
v_call: TRBV20-1
j_call: TRBJ1-1
cdr3_aa: CSARGSGKAGAFF

cdr3_length: 19
v_call: TRBV27
j_call: TRBJ2-3
cdr3_aa: CASGGLGIGGRPSGDTQYF

cdr3_length: 15
v_call: TRBV6-5
j_call: TRBJ2-7
cdr3_aa: CASSTPGQKGGEQYF

cdr3_length: 16
v_call: TRBV10-3
j_call: TRBJ1-2
cdr3_aa: CAISDSHRGRDYGYTF

cdr3_length: 13
v_call: TRBV7-9
j_call: TRBJ2-5
cdr3_aa: CASSLVVEETQYF

cdr3_length: 14
v_call: TRBV5-6
j_call: TRBJ2-7
cdr3_aa: CASSFDRISYEQYF

cdr3_length: 15
v_call: TRBV6-5
j_call: TRBJ2-1
cdr3_aa: CASSRAGTGLNEQFF

cdr3_length: 14
v_call: TRBV20-1
j_call: TRBJ2-1
cdr3_aa: CSARVGGTNNEQFF

cdr3_length: 13
v_call: TRBV6-6
j_call: TRBJ2-7
cdr3_aa: CASSPRQGSEQYF

cdr3_length: 14
v_call: TRBV30
j_call: TRBJ1-1
cdr3_aa: CAWSPGPMNTEAFF

cdr3_length: 15
v_call: TRBV20-1
j_call: TRBJ2-7
cdr3_aa: CSARGLARTGYEQYF

cdr3_length: 15
v_call: TRBV7-9
j_call: TRBJ2-1
cdr3_aa: CASSPPGGLAHEQFF

cdr3_length: 14
v_call: TRBV6-2/TRBV6-3
j_call: TRBJ1-1
cdr3_aa: CASSYILNVGEAFF

cdr3_length: 13
v_call: TRBV11-3
j_call: TRBJ1-1
cdr3_aa: CASSQDQGTEAFF

cdr3_length: 14
v_call: TRBV11-2
j_call: TRBJ1-1
cdr3_aa: CASSSKMGDTEAFF

cdr3_length: 15
v_call: TRBV28
j_call: TRBJ1-1
cdr3_aa: CASSSPTAGYTEAFF

cdr3_length: 15
v_call: TRBV7-8
j_call: TRBJ2-7
cdr3_aa: CASRVLQGFPYEQYF

cdr3_length: 17
v_call: TRBV6-1
j_call: TRBJ1-1
cdr3_aa: CASSKGAGTGGGTEAFF

cdr3_length: 15
v_call: TRBV6-1
j_call: TRBJ2-2
cdr3_aa: CASSRSGMGAGELFF

cdr3_length: 14
v_call: TRBV20-1
j_call: TRBJ1-5
cdr3_aa: CSARVVNSNQPQHF

cdr3_length: 15
v_call: TRBV12-3/TRBV12-4
j_call: TRBJ1-1
cdr3_aa: CASSLTGGASTEAFF

cdr3_length: 15
v_call: TRBV5-1
j_call: TRBJ1-6
cdr3_aa: CASSLQGANNSPLHF